The T cell receptor beta chain described here comes from a study of cytomegalovirus exposure and HLA in healthy donors. PCR involved 60 Vbeta and 13 Jbeta primers. The authors' processing: In a later analysis, the count reached some 73 million unique TCR beta chains, with 10 million to 11 million shared. TCRdb's copy holds only in-frame clones and misses some; the assay was immunoSEQ multiplex PCR. The V and J calls and the clone size are those of that table, but D and trimming were determined from the DNA. The data show about 150,000 clones, roughly a tenth seen once. The CDR3 has 13 residues. Germline lookup yields CDR1 SGHRS and CDR2 YFSETQ. V shed 0 bases and J shed 8 bases, with 8 bases lying between them. This clone was detected a few times. Antigen: not known. Study results and caveats: Diagnosis of cytomegalovirus status made by the classifier reportedly showed high specificity and sensitivity. The authors later found TCR association rates varying by HLA locus, with DRB1 most and HLA-C fewest.

Sequences were obtained from PBMCs. The rearrangement joins TRBV5-1 to TRBJ2-2; D gene unclear. The source of this sequence is a male donor in good health and CMV-seronegative. Here the CDR3 DNA reads TGCGCCAGCAGCTTGGCTTCTAGTGGGGAGCTGTTTTTT. As protein: CASSLASSGELFF.